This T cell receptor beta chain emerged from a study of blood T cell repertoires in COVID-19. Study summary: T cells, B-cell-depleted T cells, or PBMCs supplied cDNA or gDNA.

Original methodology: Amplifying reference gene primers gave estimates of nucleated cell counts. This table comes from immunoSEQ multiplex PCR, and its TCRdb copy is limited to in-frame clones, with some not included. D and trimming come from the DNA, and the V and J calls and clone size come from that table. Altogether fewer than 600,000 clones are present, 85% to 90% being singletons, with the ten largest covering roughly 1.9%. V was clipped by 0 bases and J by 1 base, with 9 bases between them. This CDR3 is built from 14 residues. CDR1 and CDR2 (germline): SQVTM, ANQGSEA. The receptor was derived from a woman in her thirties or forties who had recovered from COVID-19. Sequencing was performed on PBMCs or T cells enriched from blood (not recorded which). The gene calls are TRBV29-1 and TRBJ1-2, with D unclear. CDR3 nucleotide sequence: TGCAGCGTTGAAGATCGACTGTTTAACTATGGCTACACCTTC. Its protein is CSVEDRLFNYGYTF. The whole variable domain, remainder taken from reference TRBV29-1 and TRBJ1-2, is SAVISQKPSRDICQRGTSLTIQCQVDSQVTMMFWYRQQPGQSLTLIATANQGSEATYESGFVIDKFPISRPNLTFSTLTVSNMSPEDSSIYLCSVEDRLFNYGYTFGSGTRLTVV.